The entry below gives a single T cell receptor (beta chain) sequence along with its context. This record comes from a study of CD8 T cells in Susac syndrome. The germline V and J ends were trimmed by 7 bases and 4 bases, with 17 bases remaining between them. Germline V gene data show CDR1 as SQVTM and CDR2 as ANQGSEA. This CDR3 is 13 amino acids long. Reverse transcription of about 0.45 to 1 ug RNA was performed with random hexamers. TCRdb recomputed calls from the immunoSEQ multiplex PCR reads with MiXCR, one row per CDR3 protein. This table has around 200,000 distinct CDR3 sequences, 90% to 95% appearing once.

The sequencing input was CD4+ T cells from PBMCs. The receptor's source is a human donor in good health. The chain employs TRBV29-1 and TRBJ2-7; no reliable D call. CDR3 region: CSARGVLGYEQYF. CDR3 DNA sequence: TGCAGCGCCAGAGGTGTCTTGGGGTACGAGCAGTACTTC.